One sample yielded the 25 T cell receptor beta chains listed below, sequenced in a study of breast tumors, draining lymph nodes, adjacent tissues. Breast cancer patients provided tissue from their axillary draining lymph nodes. One entry per CDR3 protein, called by TCRdb with MiXCR from the multiplex PCR reads. The sample shows 200,000 or so distinct CDR3 sequences, approximately 30% of them seen only once. The source material was axillary lymph node tissue. All receptors derive from a female donor with breast cancer. Some clones in this sample may be carry-over from other donors' samples.

The chain links TRBV2 to TRBJ1-1; D not resolved. In germline, CDR1 is SNHLY, CDR2 FYNNEI. CDR3 length: 13 amino acids. Trimming removed 0 bases at V and 3 bases at J, with 5 bases between. The CDR3 protein is CASSEASHTEAFF. The CDR3, as DNA: TGTGCCAGCAGTGAAGCATCTCACACTGAAGCTTTCTTT.

V is TRBV27 and J is TRBJ1-1; D may be TRBD1 (5 bases). Between the trimmed V and J ends, which lost 7 bases and 3 bases, there was a span of 12 bases. Germline V gene lookup returns CDR1 MNHEY and CDR2 SMNVEV (reference sequence). The CDR3 extends over 13 amino acids. The CDR3 reads CASKTDKDTEAFF. The CDR3 DNA is TGTGCCAGCAAGACAGACAAGGACACTGAAGCTTTCTTT.

Many counts were recorded for this clonotype. The chain combines TRBV2 with TRBJ2-2, with D maybe TRBD1 (7 bases). The CDR3 has 13 residues. Trimming shortened V by 6 bases and J by 8 bases, and 13 bases separated the two germline ends. Germline V lookup: CDR1 SNHLY, CDR2 FYNNEI. CDR3 loop: CASSVTGTGELFF. In DNA, the CDR3 is TGTGCCAGCAGCGTGACAGGGACTGGGGAGCTGTTTTTT.

The chain employs TRBV30 and TRBJ2-3; possibly TRBD2 for D (5 bases). Per germline, CDR1 GTSNPN and CDR2 SVGIG (reference sequence). Trimming took off 8 bases at V and 5 bases at J, with 23 bases between the two ends. The CDR3 contains 15 residues. Here the CDR3 reads CAINLVARHGDTQYF. Written as DNA, the CDR3 is TGTGCCATAAACCTCGTAGCGCGACACGGAGATACGCAGTATTTT.

This clonotype showed up just a few times. This rearrangement joins TRBV6-1 to TRBJ2-7, with 8 nucleotides matching TRBD1. This CDR3 has 15 amino acids. In germline, CDR1 is MNHNS, CDR2 SASEGT. Trimming at V came to 5 bases and at J to 2 bases, leaving 8 bases not matched to a gene. The CDR3 region is CASSLTGTGTYEQYF. DNA of the CDR3: TGTGCCAGCAGTCTGACCGGGACAGGAACCTACGAGCAGTACTTC.

This clonotype was observed a handful of times. The chain uses TRBV6-1 and TRBJ2-1, with unresolved D. Germline CDR1 reads MNHNS; CDR2 reads SASEGT. V was pared by 5 bases and J by 8 bases, with 13 bases between. There are 13 residues in the CDR3. In DNA, the CDR3 is TGTGCCAGCAGTCCTATTACACGGGATGAGCAGTTCTTC. It codes for CASSPITRDEQFF.

J is TRBJ2-1 and V is TRBV20-1; D not resolved. The ends were cut back, 0 bases at V and 9 bases at J, with 15 bases in the middle. The CDR3 totals 14 residues. CDR1 DFQATT and CDR2 SNEGSKA come from the germline V gene (reference sequence). DNA for the CDR3: TGCAGTGCTAGAGATTTACAGTCTGCCACTGAGCAGTTCTTC. Protein product: CSARDLQSATEQFF.

This clonotype was detected ten times or more. The rearrangement joins TRBV12-3 or TRBV12-4 to TRBJ1-2; D possibly corresponds to TRBD1 (6 bases). CDR3 length: 13 residues. V lost 8 bases, J lost 8 bases, and 18 bases lay in between. The CDR3, as DNA: TGTGCCAGCTCGGGGGGCAGGGAAGGAGGCTACACCTTC. Translating gives CASSGGREGGYTF.

The rearrangement links TRBV12-3 or TRBV12-4 to TRBJ1-1, with D unclear. CDR3 length: 14 residues. V was cut by 6 bases and J by 5 bases, with 16 bases left in between. DNA of the CDR3: TGTGCCAGCAGACCAGGACTGAGGAATACTGAAGCTTTCTTT. Translated, it gives CASRPGLRNTEAFF.

This clonotype came up many times. The V call is TRBV5-6, the J call TRBJ2-7; weak D call: TRBD2 (7 bases). CDR3 length: 14 amino acids. CDR1 and CDR2 (germline): SGHDT, YYEEEE. The CDR3, as DNA: TGTGCGAGCCGCCGTCGCGGGGGCCAATACGAGCAGTACTTC. It encodes CASRRRGGQYEQYF.

There are many counts of this clonotype. This chain connects TRBV10-3 to TRBJ2-1, with 8 positions matching TRBD1. The J segment lost 9 bases and the V segment lost 0 bases, leaving 10 bases of the junction unmatched. The CDR3 has 16 residues. Germline V lookup: CDR1 ENHRY, CDR2 SYGVKD. This CDR3 reads CAISESIGAGGTEQFF. Written as DNA, the CDR3 is TGTGCCATCAGTGAGTCAATTGGGGCAGGGGGCACTGAGCAGTTCTTC.

As to this clonotype: This could be a read error, since a much larger clone is one nucleotide away. The chain joins TRBV5-1 to TRBJ1-2; D is undetermined. In germline, CDR1 is SGHRS, CDR2 YFSETQ. The CDR3 runs to 14 residues. CDR3 sequence (DNA): TGCGCCAGCAAAGAGTTCGCGAACCCCTATGACTACACCTTC. This sequence encodes CASKEFANPYDYTF.

This clonotype was observed once. The chain joins TRBV2 to TRBJ2-5, with 12 positions matching TRBD2. V lost 8 bases to trimming and J lost 6 bases; unmatched junction nucleotides: 13. There are 16 residues in the CDR3. The germline V gene encodes CDR1 SNHLY and CDR2 FYNNEI. The CDR3 here is CASRWASGRARKTQYF. Written as DNA, the CDR3 is TGTGCCAGCCGGTGGGCTAGCGGGAGGGCCCGGAAGACCCAGTACTTC.

This clonotype was found a few times. The J gene is TRBJ1-1, the V gene TRBV2; possibly TRBD1 for D (6 bases). The CDR3 has 13 residues. Germline V gene lookup returns CDR1 SNHLY and CDR2 FYNNEI. The germline V and J ends were trimmed by 7 bases and 2 bases, with 11 bases remaining between them. The CDR3 loop is CASTGGRNTEAFF. The CDR3, as DNA: TGTGCCAGCACGGGGGGCAGAAACACTGAAGCTTTCTTT.

The CDR3 region has the DNA TGTGCCAGCAGCTTAAAACCTCAATCCGGGGCCAACGTCCTGACTTTC. This codes for CASSLKPQSGANVLTF. The gene calls are TRBV7-2 and TRBJ2-6; D is unresolved. Trimming shortened V by 2 bases and J by 4 bases, and 12 bases separated the two germline ends. The CDR3 extends over 16 amino acids. The V gene's germline CDR1 is SGHTA and CDR2 FQGNSA.

This clonotype has a count of ten or more. DNA for the CDR3: TGTGCCAGCTCACCACCGTCACTCTACGAGCAGTACTTC. Amino acids: CASSPPSLYEQYF. The chain has TRBV18 and TRBJ2-7, with D hard to call. This CDR3 has 13 amino acids. Per the germline V gene, CDR1 is KGHSH and CDR2 is LQKENI. V lost 0 bases, J lost 3 bases, and 6 bases lay in between.

Many counts were recorded for this clonotype. The rearrangement uses TRBV20-1 and TRBJ1-5, with 7 bases fitting TRBD1. Germline loops: CDR1 DFQATT, CDR2 SNEGSKA (reference sequence). This CDR3 has 14 amino acids. Losses at the gene ends were 5 bases for V and 3 bases for J; bases not matched to a gene: 7. DNA of the CDR3: TGCAGTGCTCCCCCCACAGGGGCCAATCAGCCCCAGCATTTT. Translating it yields CSAPPTGANQPQHF.

This clonotype has just one count. V and J are TRBV20-1 and TRBJ2-5, with 7 bases aligning to TRBD2. The trim removed 5 bases at V and 1 base at J, leaving 4 bases unmatched. The germline V gene encodes CDR1 DFQATT and CDR2 SNEGSKA (reference sequence). The CDR3 has 13 residues. CDR3 DNA sequence: TGCAGTGCTCCCGCTAGCGGCCAAGAGACCCAGTACTTC. It is translated as CSAPASGQETQYF.

Many counts were recorded for this clonotype. The V call is TRBV7-2, the J call TRBJ2-1; 9 positions match TRBD1. The CDR3 is made up of 16 amino acids. V was pared by 5 bases and J by 8 bases, with 13 bases of the junction left unmatched. Germline V CDR1 and CDR2: SGHTA, FQGNSA. The CDR3, as DNA: TGTGCCAGCAGCCCCCCGGGACAGGGAAAGAAGGATGAGCAGTTCTTC. Protein: CASSPPGQGKKDEQFF.

This clonotype was seen a single time. V usage is TRBV5-1 and J usage is TRBJ2-7; unclear D gene. Trimming removed 2 bases at V and 6 bases at J, with 12 bases between. Per the germline V gene, CDR1 is SGHRS and CDR2 is YFSETQ. The CDR3 is 13 residues long. The CDR3 nucleotides read TGCGCCAGCAGCTTTGGGTTAGGCTCCGAGCAGTACGTC. Protein: CASSFGLGSEQYV.

Of note for this clonotype: A much larger clone is a single base away; this may be a read error. This CDR3 is missing its conserved last phenylalanine or tryptophan, likely due to a read error. The chain combines TRBV19 with TRBJ1-5, with D perhaps TRBD1 (6 bases). The germline gives CDR1 LNHDA, CDR2 SQIVND (reference sequence). The CDR3 covers 13 residues. Trimming stripped 11 bases from V and 4 bases from J, with 15 bases between. Here the CDR3 reads CAWGQGGNQPQHS. The CDR3 DNA sequence: TGTGCCTGGGGGCAGGGTGGGAATCAGCCCCAGCATTCT.

The chain recombines TRBV7-2 with TRBJ2-1; 10 bases map to TRBD2. V lost 7 bases, J lost 4 bases, and 4 bases stayed unmatched. Germline CDR1 reads SGHTA; CDR2 reads FQGNSA. This CDR3 has 14 amino acids. The CDR3 DNA sequence: TGTGCCAGCACGACTAGCGGGCCTTACAATGAGCAGTTCTTC. Residues: CASTTSGPYNEQFF.

The rearrangement uses TRBV24-1 and TRBJ2-3; 7 bases are a match to TRBD1. The J segment lost 11 bases and the V segment lost 4 bases, leaving 17 bases of the junction unmatched. CDR3 length: 16 amino acids. CDR1 is KGHDR and CDR2 is SFDVKD in the germline V gene. The DNA for the CDR3 is TGTGCCACCAGTGACCCGACAGGGCTATCCTACAATGAGCAGTATTTT. This codes for CATSDPTGLSYNEQYF.

Of note for this clonotype: Just one base apart from a much larger clone, this may be a read error. The chain employs TRBV3-1 and TRBJ2-3, with D unresolved. Germline V lookup: CDR1 LGHDT, CDR2 YNNKEL (reference sequence). The CDR3 length is 12 residues. V was shortened by 2 bases and J by 8 bases, with 8 bases between the two germline ends. The CDR3 sequence is CASSQPAGTQYF. The CDR3 DNA follows: TGTGCCAGCAGCCAACCGGCCGGTACGCAGTATTTT.

Concerning this clonotype itself: A read error may explain this, as a much larger clone is one base away. Because the CDR3 is missing its conserved closing phenylalanine or tryptophan, this is likely a read error. This chain joins TRBV6-5 and TRBJ2-3; TRBD1 is a possible D gene (5 bases). V lost 2 bases, J lost 1 base, and 13 bases lay in between. Germline values: CDR1 MNHEY, CDR2 SVGAGI. The CDR3 length is 16 residues. CDR3 nucleotides: TGTGCCAGCAGTTACGGGGCGGCAACAGGCACAGATACGCAGTATTCT. This encodes CASSYGAATGTDTQYS.